The subject of this entry is one T cell receptor beta chain. Per the original data handling: From reference gene primer amplification, estimates of nucleated cell counts were derived. TCRdb's table, derived via immunoSEQ multiplex PCR, lists solely in-frame clones and lacks some. The V and J calls and clone size were taken over from that table, and D and trimming were inferred from the DNA. Of under 350,000 clones in the sample, approximately 86% were seen once. Enrolled through a virtual design, the participants were between roughly 18 and 100 years of age and came from some 26 US areas. This entry is derived from a study of blood T cell repertoires in COVID-19. CDR3 length: 13 amino acids. The germline CDR1 and CDR2 sequences are SGHTA and FQGTGA. V was clipped by 2 bases and J by 1 base, with 5 bases between them.

The chain links TRBV7-3 to TRBJ1-1, with unresolved D. Sequencing was carried out using PBMCs or T cells enriched from blood (not recorded which). The TCR comes from a woman in her forties with acute COVID-19. CDR3 nucleotide sequence: TGTGCCAGCAGCTTAGACAAGAACACTGAAGCTTTCTTT. Amino acid sequence: CASSLDKNTEAFF.